This record covers a single TCR beta chain. The antigen is undetermined. This sample is drawn from a study of shared clonotypes between healthy human individuals. Findings and caveats of the study: Unshared clonotypes carried lower generation probabilities than those common to all four donors. Approximately 5.4% of naive CD4 clonotypes were common to several donors.

Repertoires were generated with immunoSEQ multiplex PCR, while TCRdb's copy carries only in-frame clones and drops some. The sample contains about 2.1 million clones, about 93% of which appear only once. Germline V gene sequence: CDR1 SGHNT, CDR2 YYREEE (reference sequence). This CDR3 contains 16 residues. V dropped 4 bases and J dropped 1 base, with 15 bases sitting between them. Terminally differentiated effector memory CD45RA+ cells were left out of the naive CD8 fraction, which was CD45RO-negative and positively selected for CCR7. The rearrangement links TRBV5-4 to TRBJ2-1; D might be TRBD2 (6 bases). Material for sequencing was naive CD8+ T cells from PBMCs. The sequence derives from a man aged 18 to 35 in good health. Some clones in this sample may be carry-over from other donors' samples. The CDR3 protein is CASSRERRGSYNEQFF. The CDR3 DNA reads TGTGCCAGCAGCCGGGAACGACGGGGGTCCTACAATGAGCAGTTCTTC.